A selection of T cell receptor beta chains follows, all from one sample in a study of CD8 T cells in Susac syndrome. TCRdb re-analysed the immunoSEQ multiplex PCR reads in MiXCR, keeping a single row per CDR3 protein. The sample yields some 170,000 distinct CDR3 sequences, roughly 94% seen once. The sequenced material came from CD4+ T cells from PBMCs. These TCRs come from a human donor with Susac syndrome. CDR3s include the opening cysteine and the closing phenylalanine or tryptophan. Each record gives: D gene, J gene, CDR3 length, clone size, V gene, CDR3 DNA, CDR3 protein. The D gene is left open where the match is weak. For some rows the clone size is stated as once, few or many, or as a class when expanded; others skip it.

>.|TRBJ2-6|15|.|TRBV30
TGTGCCTGGAGTGTAAGGGTCTCTGGGGCCAACGTCCTGACTTTC
CAWSVRVSGANVLTF
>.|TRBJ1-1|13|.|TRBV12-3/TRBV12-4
TGTGCCAGCAGCCCCCCAGGACAGACTGAAGCTTTCTTT
CASSPPGQTEAFF
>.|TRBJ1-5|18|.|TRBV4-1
TGCGCCAGCAGCCAAGGATTTTTCAGGGCGAAGGGCAATCAGCCCCAGCATTTT
CASSQGFFRAKGNQPQHF
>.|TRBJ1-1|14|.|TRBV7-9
TGTGCCAGCATCCCCGGGGGAGGGGACACTGAAGCTTTCTTT
CASIPGGGDTEAFF
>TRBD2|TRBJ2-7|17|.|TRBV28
TGTGCCAGCAGGTTCAGGGTCGGACTAGCGGGAGACTACGAGCAGTACTTC
CASRFRVGLAGDYEQYF
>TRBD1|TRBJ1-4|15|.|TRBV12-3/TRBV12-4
TGTGCCAGCAGTTTAAACAGGGGGCTGTATGAAAAACTGTTTTTT
CASSLNRGLYEKLFF
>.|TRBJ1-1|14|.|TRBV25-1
TGTGCCAGCAGTGCCCCAGGGTATTGGACTGAAGCTTTCTTT
CASSAPGYWTEAFF
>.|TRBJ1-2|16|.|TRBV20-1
TGCAGTGCTAGAGATTACTCCTTGGGTGGCAACTATGGCTACACCTTC
CSARDYSLGGNYGYTF
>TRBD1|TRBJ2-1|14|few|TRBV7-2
TGTGCCAGCAGCTTAGGGACAGGCTACAATGAGCAGTTCTTC
CASSLGTGYNEQFF
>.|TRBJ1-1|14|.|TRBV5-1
TGCGCCAGCAGCTCCCAGGGGTACAACACTGAAGCTTTCTTT
CASSSQGYNTEAFF
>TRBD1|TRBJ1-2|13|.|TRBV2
TGTGCCAGCAGCGAGGGGACAGTCTATGGCTACACCTTC
CASSEGTVYGYTF
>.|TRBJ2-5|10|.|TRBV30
TGTGCCTGGAGGGAAAAGACCCAGTACTTC
CAWREKTQYF
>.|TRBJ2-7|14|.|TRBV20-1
TGCAGTGCTAGAGGCGACGGGACCGAGGGTGAGCAGTACTTC
CSARGDGTEGEQYF
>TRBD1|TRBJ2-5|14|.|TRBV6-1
TGTGCCAGCAGTCCGCGACAGGGTGAAGAGACCCAGTACTTC
CASSPRQGEETQYF
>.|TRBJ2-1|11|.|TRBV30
TGTGCCTGGAGTGTAACGAAGCTTCAGTTCTTC
CAWSVTKLQFF
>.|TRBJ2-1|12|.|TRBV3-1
TGTGCCAGCAGCTCAACAGGGAAGGAGCAGTTCTTC
CASSSTGKEQFF
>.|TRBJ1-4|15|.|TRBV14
TGTGCCAGCAGCCCCCCCGCGGGGATGAGGGAAAAACTGTTTTTT
CASSPPAGMREKLFF
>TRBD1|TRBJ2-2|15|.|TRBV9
TGTGCCAGCAGCGCCGGGACAGTTAACACCGGGGAGCTGTTTTTT
CASSAGTVNTGELFF
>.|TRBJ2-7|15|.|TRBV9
TGTGCCAGCAGCGTAGAAGGGTCCAGGTCCTACGAGCAGTACTTC
CASSVEGSRSYEQYF
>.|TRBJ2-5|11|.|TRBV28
TGTGCCAGCTTGGGCCAAGAGACCCAGTACTTC
CASLGQETQYF
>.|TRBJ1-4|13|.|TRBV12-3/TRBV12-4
TGTGCCAGCAGTGGAGGGCGGGATGAAAAACTGTTTTTT
CASSGGRDEKLFF
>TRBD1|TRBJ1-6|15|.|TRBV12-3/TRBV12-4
TGTGCCAGCAGTTTATACCGGGACAGCAATTCACCCCTCCACTTT
CASSLYRDSNSPLHF
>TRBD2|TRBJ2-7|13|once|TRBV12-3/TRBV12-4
TGTGCCAGCAGGGCAGCGGGGCTCTACGAGCAGTACTTC
CASRAAGLYEQYF
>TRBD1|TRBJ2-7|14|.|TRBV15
TGTGCCACCAGCAGATCTCAGGGGGCGCGCGAGCAGTACTTC
CATSRSQGAREQYF
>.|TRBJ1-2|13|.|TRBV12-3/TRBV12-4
TGTGCCAGCATCTCGGCCGCGGAGCGGGGCTACACCTTC
CASISAAERGYTF
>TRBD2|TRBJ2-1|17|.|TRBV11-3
TGTGCCAGCAGCCTCACGGGGAGCCTAGCGGGAGTCAATGAGCAGTTCTTC
CASSLTGSLAGVNEQFF
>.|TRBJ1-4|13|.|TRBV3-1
TGTGCCAGCAGCCAAGGGTGGGCTGAAAAACTGTTTTTT
CASSQGWAEKLFF
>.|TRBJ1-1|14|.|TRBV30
TGTGCCTGGAGTCTGGCAAGCATGAACACTGAAGCTTTCTTT
CAWSLASMNTEAFF
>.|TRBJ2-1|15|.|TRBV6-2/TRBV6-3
TGTGCCAGCACCCAAGGGGGGGCCTCTGACAATGAGCAGTTCTTC
CASTQGGASDNEQFF
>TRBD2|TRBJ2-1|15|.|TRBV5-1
TGCGCCAGCAGCGCGGGACTAGCGGGGGTCAATGAGCAGTTCTTC
CASSAGLAGVNEQFF
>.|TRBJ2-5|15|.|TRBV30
TGTGCCTGGAGTGTACTGGGCAGCCTCCAAGAGACCCAGTACTTC
CAWSVLGSLQETQYF
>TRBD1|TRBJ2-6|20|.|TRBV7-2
TGTGCCAGCAGCTTAACGGGGCCGGACAGGACTTTCTCTGGGGCCAACGTCCTGACTTTC
CASSLTGPDRTFSGANVLTF
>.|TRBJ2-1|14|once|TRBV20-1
TGCAGTGCTAGATTATTAGGGCAGCCCAATGAGCAGTTCTTC
CSARLLGQPNEQFF
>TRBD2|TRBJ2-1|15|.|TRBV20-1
TGCAGTGCCCAGAGGTCTAGCGGTCCCTACAATGAGCAGTTCTTC
CSAQRSSGPYNEQFF
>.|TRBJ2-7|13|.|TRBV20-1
TGCAGTGCTAGCTTAGGGAACTCCTACGAGCAGTACTTC
CSASLGNSYEQYF
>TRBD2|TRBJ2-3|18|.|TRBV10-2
TGCGCCAGCAGTGAGTCGATGGCTAGCGGGACTAGCACAGATACGCAGTATTTT
CASSESMASGTSTDTQYF
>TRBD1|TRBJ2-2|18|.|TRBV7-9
TGTGCCAGCAGACCCGGGACAGGGGGTAGTGATTCCTTCCGGGAGCTGTTTTTT
CASRPGTGGSDSFRELFF
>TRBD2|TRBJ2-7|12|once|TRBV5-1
TGCGCCAGCAGCTCGGACCGGGGGGGGCAGTACTTC
CASSSDRGGQYF
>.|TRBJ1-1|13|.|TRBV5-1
TGCGCCAGCAGCTCGAGGAGACTGACTGAAGCTTTCTTT
CASSSRRLTEAFF
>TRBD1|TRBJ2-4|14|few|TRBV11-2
TGTGCCAGCAGCAGCGACAGGGTTCGGAACATTCAGTACTTC
CASSSDRVRNIQYF
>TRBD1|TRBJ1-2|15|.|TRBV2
TGTGCCAGCACTACCGACAGGGGATTTCCCCATGGCTACACCTTC
CASTTDRGFPHGYTF
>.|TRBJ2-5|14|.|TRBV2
TGTGCCAGCAGTGTAAAGAAGGGGATAGAGACCCAGTACTTC
CASSVKKGIETQYF
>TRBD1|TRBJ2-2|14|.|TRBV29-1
TGCAGCGTTGAAGGGACAGGGAACACCGGGGAGCTGTTTTTT
CSVEGTGNTGELFF
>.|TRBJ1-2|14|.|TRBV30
TGTGCCTGGAGTGCCGGGGGGCCGGACTATGGCTACACCTTC
CAWSAGGPDYGYTF
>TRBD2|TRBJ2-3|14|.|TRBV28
TGTGCCAGCAGATTAGCGGGAGGGCCAGGTACGCAGTATTTT
CASRLAGGPGTQYF
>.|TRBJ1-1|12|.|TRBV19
TGTGCCAGTAGTATCGTTGACAGTGAAGCTTTCTTT
CASSIVDSEAFF